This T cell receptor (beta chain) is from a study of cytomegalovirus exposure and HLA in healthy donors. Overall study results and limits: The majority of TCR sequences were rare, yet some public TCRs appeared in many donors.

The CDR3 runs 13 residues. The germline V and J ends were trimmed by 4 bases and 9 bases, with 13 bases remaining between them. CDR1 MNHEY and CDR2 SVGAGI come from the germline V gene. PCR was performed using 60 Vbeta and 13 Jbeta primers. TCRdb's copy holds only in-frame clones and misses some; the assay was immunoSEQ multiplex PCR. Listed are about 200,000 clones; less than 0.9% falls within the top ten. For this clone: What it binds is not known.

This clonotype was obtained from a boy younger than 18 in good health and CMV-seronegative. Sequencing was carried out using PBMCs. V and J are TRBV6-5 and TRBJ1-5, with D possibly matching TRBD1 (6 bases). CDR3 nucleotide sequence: TGTGCCAGCAGTTTATCTCCAGGGGTGCCCCAGCATTTT. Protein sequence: CASSLSPGVPQHF.